What follows is one TCR beta chain and its context. Its antigen is as yet unknown. The data were taken from a study of shared clonotypes between healthy human individuals. General study findings and limits: Naive subsets generally exceeded memory subsets in estimated richness. Having only a few donors restricted how much genetic and exposure-history diversity was captured.

Naivety among CD8 cells was defined by CD45RO negativity and positive CCR7 selection, thereby excluding terminally differentiated effector memory CD45RA+ cells. Generated by immunoSEQ multiplex PCR, the TCRdb table keeps only in-frame clones and is missing some. The table records 500,000 to 700,000 clones, 90% to 95% of them present only once. The V gene's germline CDR1 is MDHEN and CDR2 SYDVKM. The length of the CDR3 is 17 residues. The V gene lost 4 bases and the J gene lost 2 bases, with 21 bases spanning the gap. The sequencing sample was made of naive CD8+ T cells sorted from blood. J is TRBJ2-7 and V is TRBV28; TRBD1 might be the D (6 bases). The TCR comes from a young woman in good health. In nucleotides, the CDR3 is TGTGCCAGCAGTTCCGTCAGGTCCCAATCAGGGGCCTACGAGCAGTACTTC. This sequence encodes CASSSVRSQSGAYEQYF.